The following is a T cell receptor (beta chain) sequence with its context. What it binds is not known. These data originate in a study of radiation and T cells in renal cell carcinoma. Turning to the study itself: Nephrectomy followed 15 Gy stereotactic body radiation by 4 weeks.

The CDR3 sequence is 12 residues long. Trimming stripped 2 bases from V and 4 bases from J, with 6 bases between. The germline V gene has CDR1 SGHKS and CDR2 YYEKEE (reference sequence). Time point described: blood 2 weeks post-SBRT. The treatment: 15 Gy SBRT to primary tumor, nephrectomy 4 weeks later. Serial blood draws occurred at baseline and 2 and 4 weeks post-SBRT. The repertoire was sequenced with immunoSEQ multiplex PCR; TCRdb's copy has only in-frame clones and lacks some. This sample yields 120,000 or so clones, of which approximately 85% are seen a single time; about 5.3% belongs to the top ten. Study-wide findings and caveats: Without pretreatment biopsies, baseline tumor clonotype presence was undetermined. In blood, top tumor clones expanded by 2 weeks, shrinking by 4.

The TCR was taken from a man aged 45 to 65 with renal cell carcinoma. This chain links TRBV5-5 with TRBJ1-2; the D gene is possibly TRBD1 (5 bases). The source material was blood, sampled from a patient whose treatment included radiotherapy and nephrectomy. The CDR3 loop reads CASSFRAYGYTF. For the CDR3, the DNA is TGTGCCAGCAGCTTCAGGGCCTATGGCTACACCTTC.